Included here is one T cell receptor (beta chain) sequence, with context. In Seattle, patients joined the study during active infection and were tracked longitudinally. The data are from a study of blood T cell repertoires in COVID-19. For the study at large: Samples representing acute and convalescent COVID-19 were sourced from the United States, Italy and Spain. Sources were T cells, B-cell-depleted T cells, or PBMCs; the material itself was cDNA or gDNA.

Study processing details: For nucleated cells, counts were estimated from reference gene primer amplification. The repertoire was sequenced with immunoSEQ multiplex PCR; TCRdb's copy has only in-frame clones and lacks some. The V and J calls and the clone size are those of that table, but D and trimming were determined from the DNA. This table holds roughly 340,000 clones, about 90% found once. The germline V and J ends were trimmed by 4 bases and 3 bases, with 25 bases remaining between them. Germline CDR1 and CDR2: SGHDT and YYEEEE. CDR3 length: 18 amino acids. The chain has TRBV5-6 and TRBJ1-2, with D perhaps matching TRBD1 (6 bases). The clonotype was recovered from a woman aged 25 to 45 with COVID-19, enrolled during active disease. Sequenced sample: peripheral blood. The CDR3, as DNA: TGTGCCAGCAGCGCGGGGGCAGCTACATGGGGTGGCGACTATGGCTACACCTTC. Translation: CASSAGAATWGGDYGYTF.